This TCR beta chain derives from a study of cytomegalovirus exposure and HLA in healthy donors (dated by TCRdb to the late 2010s). Regarding the complete study: An earlier analysis of under 600 of the donors reported more than 250 Gb of sequence data and 117 million unique TCR beta sequences from 190 million or so T cells. Genome-wide SNP genotypes for about 65% of the 666 donors were used in a later genetic analysis, which treated that subset as a discovery cohort. In addition to the first cohort of hundreds of subjects, a separate validation cohort of approximately 130 different subjects was used. On average, around 240,000 unique TCR beta nucleotide sequences were sequenced per donor among 398 genotyped donors of the cohort, with 15% to 20% of those sequences being non-productive. The aim of the study was to test whether cataloging public T cell receptors could identify signatures of past pathogen exposure. Four to six DR-DQ haplotypes were handled as single units for association and clustering, since linkage in the cohort was strong. Typing coverage differed by locus: A, B, C, DRB1 and DQB1 were typed in about 629-640 donors, DQA1 in roughly 510, DPA1 in some 570, and DPB1 in approximately 450. To decide whether each TCR beta V gene segment behaved as functional or pseudogenic, an earlier analysis of approximately 620 of the donors relied on high-throughput TCR beta sequencing. Donor age, sex, ethnicity and CMV serostatus were collected together with the repertoire data. A later analysis re-examined previously published TCR beta repertoires from several hundred donors and added high-resolution HLA genotyping to investigate patterns of TCR occurrence. Rather than drawing on any new phenotypic data, the later analysis identified candidate immune exposures from TCR beta sequences and the way those sequences occurred across donors. HLA typing included class I and class II loci at four-digit resolution. The genetic ancestry cluster associated with self-reported Caucasian donors included 81% of the roughly 390 genotyped donors. To predict cytomegalovirus infection status, the study combined high-throughput TCR immunosequencing, statistical association of individual TCRs with disease status, and machine learning. About 280 gigabases of sequencing data and around 80 million unique TCR sequences made up an early release that covered some 640 HLA-typed donors. Every repertoire in the discovery cohort had been generated on one and the same sequencing platform. Using immunosequencing, the study profiled T cell repertoires from about 610 subjects and related those repertoires to cytomegalovirus serostatus.

Clipping removes 9 bases from V and 3 bases from J, with 10 as the unmatched junction base count. The CDR1 and CDR2 encoded by the germline V gene (reference sequence) are LNHDA and SQIVND. Spanning cysteine to phenylalanine, the CDR3 consists of 15 amino acids. Kept here is only the CDR3 DNA, which spans 45 bases and is read in frame from base 1. On this clone itself: There is no known antigen for this receptor. The input lacks base qualities; no much larger clone sits a single base away.

The cohort consisted of more than 650 healthy bone marrow donors. At the time of sampling, all cohort members were nominally healthy, though unrecorded immune exposures were likely present. The donor was CMV seropositive and belonged to the group of a few hundred seropositive cohort members. Every donor gave a peripheral blood sample, and the peripheral blood mononuclear cells from that sample were used for TCR beta sequencing. The Qiagen DNeasy Blood Extraction Kit was used to extract genomic DNA from the blood cell samples. Library prep was done by the immunoSEQ multiplex PCR assay. For the multiplex PCR, a mixture combining 60 forward primers for TCR Vbeta segments and 13 reverse primers for TCR Jbeta segments was used. The CDR3 region of rearranged TCR beta genes was amplified from genomic DNA with a multiplex PCR assay. The amplified TCR beta libraries were sequenced on the Illumina HiSeq System as 87-base-pair reads. On the authors' methods: Across the 500 to 750 repertoires, a later analysis counted 60 million to 90 million unique TCR beta chains, 9 million to 14 million of which were shared by at least two donors. Raw reads were error-corrected and collapsed into unique sequences by a nearest-neighbor algorithm in which closely related sequences were merged to remove PCR and sequencing errors. V, D and J gene segments were assigned by aligning CDR3 sequences to IMGT reference sequences. For a sequence to be retained, a match of at least six nucleotides was required to both a V gene segment and a J gene segment. Rearrangements were called productive when the CDR3 lacked stop codons and stayed in frame with V and J; all others were non-productive. Following IMGT convention, CDR3 was defined as the stretch from the second conserved V-encoded cysteine up to the conserved J-encoded phenylalanine. The earlier analysis of some 540 of the donors excluded any sequence lacking an unambiguous match to a single V gene segment. In an earlier analysis of about 590 of the donors, a V segment was called functional when productive rearrangements were above 56.7%, and segregating when the standard deviation between donors exceeded 5%. A statistical classification framework was developed to diagnose cytomegalovirus status using the catalog of TCR beta chain sequences. In a later analysis, TCR nucleotide sequences were compared against IMGT/GENE-DB human TR gene sequences so that V and J genes could be assigned. The TCRdist pipeline was used in a later analysis to assign CDR3 sequences and most-parsimonious VDJ recombination scenarios. In a later analysis, every TCR beta chain was defined by the combination of its CDR3 amino acid sequence and its V-gene family, and reads without a unique V-gene family were dropped. As a way to deal with suspected cross-contamination and a sequencing artifact, a later analysis dropped hundreds of nucleotide sequences that were highly shared and had low generation probability. A later analysis calculated a clonal expansion index for each public chain from normalized within-repertoire ranks of inferred template counts. A later analysis computed generation probabilities with a VDJ recombination model fitted to out-of-frame rearrangements, and checked the results against IGoR. Hypergeometric tests were used in a later analysis to score TCR-TCR, TCR-HLA and TCR-CMV co-occurrence, with a repertoire-size bias correction applied to the TCR pairs. In a later analysis, false discovery rates were estimated by permuting HLA or CMV assignments 20 times. In a later analysis, co-occurring TCRs were grouped with DBSCAN, and TCRdist sequence similarity was added when clustering was performed within HLA-allele-positive subsets. Repertoires with fewer than 30,000 or more than 120,000 public chains were left out of co-occurrence clustering, as were about five repertoires with anomalous nucleotide sharing. Not all clones reach the TCRdb copy of this immuneACCESS table, which keeps in-frame sequences only. Checked studies attribute under half of the gap to unresolved V genes and leave the rest unexplained. V, J and clone size were drawn from that table, and D and trimming were deduced from the DNA. This sample lists 160,000 or so clones; about 80% were detected once. More than 3.5% of the sample is held by the ten biggest clonotypes.

Summary of the overall study and its limitations: According to a later genetic analysis, donors in an Asian-associated ancestry cluster had fewer N-insertions in productive TCRs than the roughly 670-donor mean. In a later analysis, HLA-associated TCR beta chains were found to be more clonally expanded and to have lower generation probabilities than equally common non-associated chains. In a later analysis, TCR association rates were found to vary across HLA loci, with the most associated TCRs seen for DRB1 alleles and the fewest for HLA-C alleles. Because HLA typing was unavailable for some donors at each locus, only the typed subset was used in association tests. The authors suggested that the approach could potentially be extended to other disease states and immunological phenotypes. Broadly in line with IMGT annotations, most TCR beta V segments showed up in productive rearrangements about 87% or about 30% of the time in an earlier analysis of a few hundred of the donors. Because counts were too low, some 17 rarely observed V segments, including chromosome 9 orphons, were left out of the earlier analysis of a few hundred of the donors. Because the 87-base-pair reads could not distinguish some IMGT-functional V segments, including TRBV6-2 and TRBV6-3, those segments were excluded. A further reported finding was that TCR beta sequences accurately predicted the HLA-A and HLA-B alleles for most subjects in the first cohort. Sequencing depth was assumed to be roughly uniform across donors in the presence/absence analyses, though that assumption may not hold. Correlated functional status among segregating V segments might reflect linkage disequilibrium, but an unknown experimental factor could not be ruled out. While some public TCRs were present in many individuals, most TCR sequences turned up only very rarely across donors. Specific HLA alleles were associated with over 15,000 TCR beta sequences at a false discovery rate of 0.05 in a later analysis. In vitro tests confirmed that a few of the cytomegalovirus-associated TCR beta chains recognize cytomegalovirus antigens. In the study, about 150 TCR beta chains were listed as associated with cytomegalovirus. The only immune exposure information available for the cohort was CMV serostatus. This cohort had only TCR beta chains sequenced, and the lack of alpha or paired-chain data limited which features could be detected. In both the original and validation cohorts, the classifier was reported to diagnose cytomegalovirus status with high specificity and sensitivity. A cluster of highly shared sequence variants was judged likely to be a technical artifact of the sequencing pipeline. In a later analysis, several top co-occurrence clusters were reported to appear linked to parvovirus B19, influenza, CMV and Epstein-Barr virus. V-gene and J-gene trimming of TCR beta chains was associated with a missense DCLRE1C variant in a later genetic analysis, and the association was replicated in an independent cohort. When HLA alleles, especially DR and DQ, strongly co-occurred, TCR associations were difficult to assign to individual alleles. A later analysis found that most CMV-associated TCR beta chains appeared HLA-restricted, with HLA associations seemingly driven largely by CMV exposure.

Material for sequencing was PBMCs. The chain is encoded by TRBV19 joined to TRBJ1-4; TRBD1 fits 7 bases in the junction. This sequence was found in a man in his thirties or forties in good health and CMV-seropositive. The CDR3 loop reads CASVSSGQPNEKLFF. The bases read TGTGCCAGCGTATCCTCGGGACAGCCTAATGAAAAACTGTTTTTT.